What follows are 6 T cell receptor beta chains derived from one specimen sequenced in a study of Graves' ophthalmopathy and Graves' hyperthyroidism. Amplified TCR beta CDR3 regions were obtained using RNA transcripts as template. HTBI-primed RT-PCR formed the first round, and a multiplex PCR formed the second. TCRdb processed the multiplex PCR reads anew with MiXCR; each CDR3 protein has one entry. The table records about 500,000 distinct CDR3 sequences, around an eighth of them present only once. Sequenced: blood. Receptor source: a woman in her twenties or thirties with Graves' ophthalmopathy.

The J gene is TRBJ2-5, the V gene TRBV6-5; tentative D call: TRBD1 (6 bases). The V and J ends lost 0 bases and 4 bases respectively, with 24 bases between them. CDR1 and CDR2 (germline): MNHEY, SVGAGI. The length of the CDR3 is 19 residues. CDR3 in DNA: TGTGCCAGCAGTTACTCGCCCCCCAACGCAGGGGCAGCATTAGAGACCCAGTACTTC. Protein product: CASSYSPPNAGAALETQYF.

The CDR3 sequence: CASSLSRPQVGNQPQHF. The CDR3 DNA follows: TGTGCCAGCAGTTTATCCCGACCCCAAGTAGGCAATCAGCCCCAGCATTTT. The chain uses TRBV27 and TRBJ1-5; D is ambiguous. The V gene lost 0 bases and the J gene lost 2 bases, with 14 bases spanning the gap. The CDR3 runs to 17 residues. Germline loops: CDR1 MNHEY, CDR2 SMNVEV (reference sequence).

A note on this clonotype: Since no conserved phenylalanine or tryptophan closes the CDR3, a read error is the likely cause. The rearrangement joins TRBV30 to TRBJ2-7; 9 positions match TRBD2. There are 14 residues in the CDR3. The germline gives CDR1 GTSNPN, CDR2 SVGIG (reference sequence). CDR3 nucleotide sequence: TGTGCCTGGAGGGGGGGACTAGCCTCCCACGAGCAGTACTAC. The encoded protein is CAWRGGLASHEQYY.

This clonotype was seen at least ten times. The CDR3 is CSARVPGQPQHF. The CDR3 region has the DNA TGCAGTGCTAGGGTCCCGGGACAGCCCCAGCATTTT. V and J are TRBV20-1 and TRBJ1-5; D is ambiguous. The CDR3 length is 12 residues. V lost 3 bases to trimming and J lost 7 bases, with 10 bases between them. Germline V lookup: CDR1 DFQATT, CDR2 SNEGSKA (reference sequence).

This clonotype has ten or more counts. The J gene is TRBJ2-7, the V gene TRBV9, with TRBD2 matching 8 bases. The CDR3 has 13 amino acids. Germline values: CDR1 SGDLS, CDR2 YYNGEE. J was trimmed by 4 bases and V by 3 bases; bases with no gene match: 3. The CDR3 nucleotides are TGTGCCAGCAGCGCTAGCGGGCCTTACGAGCAGTACTTC. The encoded protein is CASSASGPYEQYF.

To note about this clonotype: This may be a read error, as it is one base from a much larger clone. The chain links TRBV18 to TRBJ1-2; 7 bases fit TRBD1. This CDR3 contains 13 residues. The germline gives CDR1 KGHSH, CDR2 LQKENI. CDR3 in DNA: TGTGCCAGCTCACTTACAGGGGATCGTGGCTACAGCTTC. Translation gives CASSLTGDRGYSF.